This note documents a single T cell receptor beta chain sequence. Its specificity is not known. These data belong to a study of T cell responses to AZD1222 COVID-19 vaccine. Study-wide results and caveats: Baseline seropositives among AZD1222 recipients totaled only 5 to 7. Nearly half of spike-specific TCRs reportedly go after variant regions that carry no mutations. Repertoires were sampled only after the peak T cell response. Donor demographics were predominantly white British with a female majority; clonal diversity may be underestimated.

Assay: immunoSEQ multiplex PCR; the TCRdb copy retains only in-frame clones and omits some. This sample carries some 63,000 clones, 80% to 90% of them seen once, and the ten largest clones take 6.1%. Looked up from germline, CDR1 is SQVTM and CDR2 is ANQGSEA. This CDR3 is 14 amino acids long. The junction had 5 bases not matched to a gene; V was cut back by 3 bases and J by 8 bases. The TCR sequence derives from an adult who received the AZD1222 COVID-19 vaccine. The chain combines TRBV29-1 with TRBJ2-1; 12 bases are shared with TRBD2. The starting material was peripheral blood, obtained 28 days after the second AZD1222 dose. The CDR3 reads CSVETSGSFHEQFF. The CDR3 DNA sequence: TGCAGCGTTGAGACTAGCGGGAGCTTCCATGAGCAGTTCTTC.